The rows below give T cell receptor beta chains drawn from one sample of a study of CD8+CD57+ T cells in acquired aplastic anemia. TCRdb re-called the reads with MiXCR, one entry per CDR3 protein. The table records approximately 190,000 distinct CDR3 sequences, 48% of them present only once. The sequencing sample was made of sorted CD4+, CD8+, or CD8+CD57+ T cells (not recorded which) from PBMCs. The origin of the receptors is a human donor with aplastic anemia. Both conserved end residues are trimmed from each CDR3. Each record gives: CDR3 protein, J gene, V gene.

CDR3 protein: ASSLPLLNNEQF; J gene: TRBJ2-1; V gene: TRBV7-2
CDR3 protein: ATSRDKGLRTDTQY; J gene: TRBJ2-3; V gene: TRBV15
CDR3 protein: ASSLSGEETQY; J gene: TRBJ2-5; V gene: TRBV11-3
CDR3 protein: ASSSGREGRRTGELF; J gene: TRBJ2-2; V gene: TRBV11-1
CDR3 protein: SVQDGVLWPQH; J gene: TRBJ1-5; V gene: TRBV29-1
CDR3 protein: ASRVITGELF; J gene: TRBJ2-2; V gene: TRBV5-1
CDR3 protein: VSSKGRPDTQY; J gene: TRBJ2-3; V gene: TRBV11-2
CDR3 protein: SLRDMNTEAF; J gene: TRBJ1-1; V gene: TRBV20-1
CDR3 protein: ASSQGQGRTEAF; J gene: TRBJ1-1; V gene: TRBV2
CDR3 protein: ASSLETGQPQRYEQY; J gene: TRBJ2-7; V gene: TRBV12-3/TRBV12-4
CDR3 protein: ASSPLQGNYGYT; J gene: TRBJ1-2; V gene: TRBV9
CDR3 protein: ASRGLSSTDTQY; J gene: TRBJ2-3; V gene: TRBV2
CDR3 protein: ASSLGTVYNEQF; J gene: TRBJ2-1; V gene: TRBV7-2
CDR3 protein: ASSLVAGGSFD; J gene: TRBJ2-7; V gene: TRBV11-3
CDR3 protein: ASSLTAGAADTQY; J gene: TRBJ2-3; V gene: TRBV11-2
CDR3 protein: SVDGVEGETQY; J gene: TRBJ2-5; V gene: TRBV29-1
CDR3 protein: ASSQGGGYGYT; J gene: TRBJ1-2; V gene: TRBV11-1
CDR3 protein: ATSGSTDTQY; J gene: TRBJ2-3; V gene: TRBV24-1
CDR3 protein: ATSTGETQY; J gene: TRBJ2-5; V gene: TRBV24-1
CDR3 protein: SALLGPGRFHEQY; J gene: TRBJ2-7; V gene: TRBV20-1
CDR3 protein: ASSQPVDTQY; J gene: TRBJ2-3; V gene: TRBV11-1
CDR3 protein: SASIFGELF; J gene: TRBJ2-2; V gene: TRBV20-1
CDR3 protein: SVMGGIGDYEQY; J gene: TRBJ2-7; V gene: TRBV20-1
CDR3 protein: ATSDWSVEQF; J gene: TRBJ2-1; V gene: TRBV24-1
CDR3 protein: SVVRREIGETQY; J gene: TRBJ2-5; V gene: TRBV29-1
CDR3 protein: ASSPRTSGTNNEQF; J gene: TRBJ2-1; V gene: TRBV6-1
CDR3 protein: ASSHYTGGIETQY; J gene: TRBJ2-5; V gene: TRBV5-5
CDR3 protein: ASSPLPESDTQY; J gene: TRBJ2-3; V gene: TRBV6-1
CDR3 protein: ASRSTSAGNTIY; J gene: TRBJ1-3; V gene: TRBV2
CDR3 protein: ASTPGAGGPYEQY; J gene: TRBJ2-7; V gene: TRBV11-1
CDR3 protein: ASSPRYGLAGGEYNEQF; J gene: TRBJ2-1; V gene: TRBV18
CDR3 protein: ASSLDGQGNTEAF; J gene: TRBJ1-1; V gene: TRBV5-1
CDR3 protein: ASRKAGLSSGNTIY; J gene: TRBJ1-3; V gene: TRBV6-1
CDR3 protein: SGQTGVNTGELF; J gene: TRBJ2-2; V gene: TRBV29-1
CDR3 protein: ASSVSTGTTDTQY; J gene: TRBJ2-3; V gene: TRBV2
CDR3 protein: SVDWTSGSTDTQY; J gene: TRBJ2-3; V gene: TRBV29-1
CDR3 protein: ASSAGGTGTYEQY; J gene: TRBJ2-7; V gene: TRBV10-2
CDR3 protein: ASSTYRGRKYTQY; J gene: TRBJ2-3; V gene: TRBV19
CDR3 protein: ATSDLGDKGEQF; J gene: TRBJ2-1; V gene: TRBV24-1
CDR3 protein: ASSLRQGQNTEAF; J gene: TRBJ1-1; V gene: TRBV19
CDR3 protein: ASSIDLPGGKAF; J gene: TRBJ1-1; V gene: TRBV19
CDR3 protein: ATSRVRDPNEKLF; J gene: TRBJ1-4; V gene: TRBV15
CDR3 protein: ASSIGPTQETQY; J gene: TRBJ2-5; V gene: TRBV19
CDR3 protein: ASSIDRTQPQH; J gene: TRBJ1-5; V gene: TRBV19
CDR3 protein: SARPDYGYT; J gene: TRBJ1-2; V gene: TRBV20-1
CDR3 protein: SAAGGRGNTIY; J gene: TRBJ1-3; V gene: TRBV20-1
CDR3 protein: ASSRTGWMDTQY; J gene: TRBJ2-3; V gene: TRBV7-3
CDR3 protein: SAVTGGDYEQY; J gene: TRBJ2-7; V gene: TRBV20-1
CDR3 protein: SVESENSEAF; J gene: TRBJ1-1; V gene: TRBV29-1
CDR3 protein: ASSLAALRPEAF; J gene: TRBJ1-1; V gene: TRBV11-3
CDR3 protein: ASSEAGRQPQH; J gene: TRBJ1-5; V gene: TRBV2
CDR3 protein: SARGDRGIYEQY; J gene: TRBJ2-7; V gene: TRBV20-1
CDR3 protein: AISGVLSGNTIY; J gene: TRBJ1-3; V gene: TRBV10-3
CDR3 protein: ASSVTSGLQETQY; J gene: TRBJ2-5; V gene: TRBV2
CDR3 protein: ASRKGGAGVETQY; J gene: TRBJ2-5; V gene: TRBV25-1
CDR3 protein: ASSLADTQY; J gene: TRBJ2-3; V gene: TRBV7-8
CDR3 protein: ATSDWDRGLNEKLF; J gene: TRBJ1-4; V gene: TRBV24-1
CDR3 protein: ASSDGRNYGYT; J gene: TRBJ1-2; V gene: TRBV6-1
CDR3 protein: ASSLRGSEQY; J gene: TRBJ2-7; V gene: TRBV5-1